Here is one TCR beta chain with its context. The sample originates from a study of cytomegalovirus exposure and HLA in healthy donors. Study details: There were 350 to 400 genotyped donors. Of these, about 80% fell in the genetic ancestry cluster associated with self-reported Caucasian donors.

Primers included in the PCR were 60 Vbeta and 13 Jbeta primers. Profiled with immunoSEQ multiplex PCR; TCRdb holds only in-frame clones, not every one. The table has tens of thousands of clones, roughly 88% seen once. This CDR3 region has 12 residues. Germline V gives CDR1 KGHSH, CDR2 LQKENI. Trimming removed 6 bases at V and 6 bases at J, with 12 bases between. The origin of this receptor is a woman younger than 35 in good health and CMV-seronegative. The V gene is TRBV18, the J gene TRBJ2-7; no definite D call. The sample comprised PBMCs. This CDR3 reads CASSLATGEQYF. CDR3 nucleotides: TGTGCCAGCTCTCTCGCAACCGGCGAGCAGTACTTC.